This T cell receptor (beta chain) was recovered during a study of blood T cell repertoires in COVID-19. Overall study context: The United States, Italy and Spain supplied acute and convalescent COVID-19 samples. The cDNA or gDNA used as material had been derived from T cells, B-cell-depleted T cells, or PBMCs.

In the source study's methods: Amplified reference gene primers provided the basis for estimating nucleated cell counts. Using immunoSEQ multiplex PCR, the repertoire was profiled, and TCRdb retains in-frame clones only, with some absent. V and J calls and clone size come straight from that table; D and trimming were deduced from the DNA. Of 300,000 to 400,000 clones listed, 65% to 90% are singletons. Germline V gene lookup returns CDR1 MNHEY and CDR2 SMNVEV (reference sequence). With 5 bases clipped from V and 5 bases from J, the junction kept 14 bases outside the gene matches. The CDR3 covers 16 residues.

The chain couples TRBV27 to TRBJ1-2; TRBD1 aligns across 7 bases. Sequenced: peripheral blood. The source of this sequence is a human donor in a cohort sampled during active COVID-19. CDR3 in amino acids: CASSDGLKGGLYGYTF. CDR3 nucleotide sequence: TGTGCCAGCAGTGACGGGCTAAAAGGGGGCCTATATGGCTACACCTTC.